This TCR beta chain was captured in a study of T cell changes during pregnancy in multiple sclerosis (dated by TCRdb to between 2018 and 2021). With respect to the entire study: The study examined how the T cell repertoire changed over the course of pregnancy in women with multiple sclerosis.

Library preparation employed the immunoSEQ multiplex PCR assay. Entries here come from immuneACCESS through TCRdb and include only in-frame sequences with V and J called. Some clones fail to appear in such tables; in the studies checked, an unresolved V gene covers under half of the shortfall, and the cause of the remainder is unknown. Recorded for this sample are tens of thousands of clones; about 89% of them occurred a single time. About 1.8% of the sample is held by the ten biggest clonotypes. Trimming takes 5 bases from V and 3 bases from J, and the germline ends sit 23 bases apart. CDR1 and CDR2, looked up from the germline V gene, are SGHRS and YFSETQ. The CDR3 contains 17 residues, cysteine and phenylalanine counted. Left in the record is the CDR3 DNA by itself, 51 bases read in frame from the first base. This clone was seen a few times. The target of this receptor is not known. No per-base quality is available; no much larger clone lies one base away.

The sequencing here drew on peripheral blood, taken after pregnancy. This sequence uses TRBV5-1 and TRBJ1-1; the best D guess is TRBD1, with 6 bases matching. This TCR was recovered from a female donor with multiple sclerosis, enrolled in a pregnancy study. The CDR3 has the sequence CASSPGRGGISDTEAFF. The base sequence is TGCGCCAGCAGTCCCGGTAGGGGGGGAATCTCGGACACTGAAGCTTTCTTT.